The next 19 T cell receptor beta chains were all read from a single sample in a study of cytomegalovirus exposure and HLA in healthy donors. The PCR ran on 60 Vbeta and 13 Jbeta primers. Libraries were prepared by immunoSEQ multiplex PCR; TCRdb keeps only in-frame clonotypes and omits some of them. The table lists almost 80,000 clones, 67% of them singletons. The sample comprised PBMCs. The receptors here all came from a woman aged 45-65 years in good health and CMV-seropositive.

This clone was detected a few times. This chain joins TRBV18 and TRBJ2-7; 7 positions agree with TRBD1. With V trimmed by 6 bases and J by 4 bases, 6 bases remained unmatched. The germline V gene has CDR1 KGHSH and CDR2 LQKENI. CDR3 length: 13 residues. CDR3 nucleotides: TGTGCCAGCTCTCCCCGACAGGGTTACGAGCAGTACTTC. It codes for CASSPRQGYEQYF.

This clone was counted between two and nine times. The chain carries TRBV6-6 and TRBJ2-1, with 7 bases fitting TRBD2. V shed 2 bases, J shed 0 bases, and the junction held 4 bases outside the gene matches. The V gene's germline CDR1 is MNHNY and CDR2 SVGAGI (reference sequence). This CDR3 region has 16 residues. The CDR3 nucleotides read TGTGCCAGCAGTTACCCAGCGGGGAGCTCCTACAATGAGCAGTTCTTC. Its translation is CASSYPAGSSYNEQFF.

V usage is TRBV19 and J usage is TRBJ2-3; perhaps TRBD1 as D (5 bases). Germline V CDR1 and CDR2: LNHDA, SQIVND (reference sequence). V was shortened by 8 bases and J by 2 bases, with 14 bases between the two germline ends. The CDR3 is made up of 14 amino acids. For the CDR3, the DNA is TGTGCCAGTGGTCCAGGGATTCCCACAGATACGCAGTATTTT. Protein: CASGPGIPTDTQYF.

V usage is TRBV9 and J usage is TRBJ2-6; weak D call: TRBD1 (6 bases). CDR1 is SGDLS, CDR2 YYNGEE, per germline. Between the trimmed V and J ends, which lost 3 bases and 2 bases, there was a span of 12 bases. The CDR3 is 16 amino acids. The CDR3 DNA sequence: TGTGCCAGCAGCGACTCGGGGACACCTGGGGCCAACGTCCTGACTTTC. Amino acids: CASSDSGTPGANVLTF.

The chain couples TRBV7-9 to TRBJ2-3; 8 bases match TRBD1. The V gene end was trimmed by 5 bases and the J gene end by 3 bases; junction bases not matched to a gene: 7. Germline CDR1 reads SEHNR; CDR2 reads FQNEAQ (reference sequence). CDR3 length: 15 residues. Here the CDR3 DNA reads TGTGCCAGCAGCAGACGGACAGGGTTAACAGATACGCAGTATTTT. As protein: CASSRRTGLTDTQYF.

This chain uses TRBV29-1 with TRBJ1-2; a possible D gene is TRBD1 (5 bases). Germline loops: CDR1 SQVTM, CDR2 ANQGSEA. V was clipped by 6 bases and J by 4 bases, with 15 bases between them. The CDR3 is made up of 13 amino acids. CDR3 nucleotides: TGCAGCGTCTTCCAGACAGTACCCTATGGCTACACCTTC. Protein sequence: CSVFQTVPYGYTF. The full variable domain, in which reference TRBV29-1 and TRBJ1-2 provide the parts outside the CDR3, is SAVISQKPSRDICQRGTSLTIQCQVDSQVTMMFWYRQQPGQSLTLIATANQGSEATYESGFVIDKFPISRPNLTFSTLTVSNMSPEDSSIYLCSVFQTVPYGYTFGSGTRLTVV.

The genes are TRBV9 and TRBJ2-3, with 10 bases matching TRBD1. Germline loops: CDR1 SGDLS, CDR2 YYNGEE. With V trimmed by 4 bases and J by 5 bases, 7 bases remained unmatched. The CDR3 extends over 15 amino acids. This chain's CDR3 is CASSRQGAQEDTQYF. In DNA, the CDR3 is TGTGCCAGCAGCAGACAGGGGGCGCAGGAAGATACGCAGTATTTT. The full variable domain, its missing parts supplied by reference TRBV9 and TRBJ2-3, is DSGVTQTPKHLITATGQRVTLRCSPRSGDLSVYWYQQSLDQGLQFLIQYYNGEERAKGNILERFSAQQFPDLHSELNLSSLELGDSALYFCASSRQGAQEDTQYFGPGTRLTVL.

CDR3 protein: CASSLEGGSLWNTEAFF. CDR3 DNA: TGCGCCAGCAGCTTGGAAGGGGGCTCACTTTGGAACACTGAAGCTTTCTTT. V usage is TRBV5-1 and J usage is TRBJ1-1; 7 nucleotides align to TRBD1. V lost 0 bases, J lost 1 base, and 9 bases stayed unmatched. Per germline, CDR1 SGHRS and CDR2 YFSETQ. This CDR3 comprises 17 residues.

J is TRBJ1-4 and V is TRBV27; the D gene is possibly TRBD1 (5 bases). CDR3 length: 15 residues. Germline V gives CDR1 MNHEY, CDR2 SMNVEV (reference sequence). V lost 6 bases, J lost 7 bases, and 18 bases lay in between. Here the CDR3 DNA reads TGTGCCAGCAGCCTAGGTAGTCAGGGAAGTGAAAAACTGTTTTTT. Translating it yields CASSLGSQGSEKLFF. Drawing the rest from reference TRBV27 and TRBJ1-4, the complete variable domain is EAQVTQNPRYLITVTGKKLTVTCSQNMNHEYMSWYRQDPGLGLRQIYYSMNVEVTDKGDVPEGYKVSRKEKRNFPLILESPSPNQTSLYFCASSLGSQGSEKLFFGSGTQLSVL.

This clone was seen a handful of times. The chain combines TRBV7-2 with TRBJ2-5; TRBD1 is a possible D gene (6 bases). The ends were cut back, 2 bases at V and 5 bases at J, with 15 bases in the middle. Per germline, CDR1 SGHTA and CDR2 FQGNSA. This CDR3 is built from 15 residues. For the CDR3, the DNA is TGTGCCAGCAGCTTAACGTCGGGACAAGTTGAGACCCAGTACTTC. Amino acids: CASSLTSGQVETQYF.

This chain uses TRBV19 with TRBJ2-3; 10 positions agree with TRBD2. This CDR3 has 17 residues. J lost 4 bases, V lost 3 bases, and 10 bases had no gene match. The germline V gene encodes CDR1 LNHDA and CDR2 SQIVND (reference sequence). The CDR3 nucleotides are TGTGCCAGTAGTATGAGGGAGCGGGGGGGCGGTCCAGATACGCAGTATTTT. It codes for CASSMRERGGGPDTQYF. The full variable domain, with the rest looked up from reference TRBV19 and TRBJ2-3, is DGGITQSPKYLFRKEGQNVTLSCEQNLNHDAMYWYRQDPGQGLRLIYYSQIVNDFQKGDIAEGYSVSREKKESFPLTVTSAQKNPTAFYLCASSMRERGGGPDTQYFGPGTRLTVL.

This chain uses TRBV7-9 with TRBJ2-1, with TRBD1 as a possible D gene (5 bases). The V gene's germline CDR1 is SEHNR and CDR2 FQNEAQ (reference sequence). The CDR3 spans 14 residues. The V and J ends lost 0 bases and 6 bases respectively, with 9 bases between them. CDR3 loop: CASSLATAINEQFF. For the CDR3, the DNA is TGTGCCAGCAGCTTAGCGACAGCCATCAATGAGCAGTTCTTC.

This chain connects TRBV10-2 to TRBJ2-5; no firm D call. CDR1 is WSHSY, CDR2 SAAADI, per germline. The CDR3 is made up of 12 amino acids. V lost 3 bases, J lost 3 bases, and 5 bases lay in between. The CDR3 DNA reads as TGCGCCAGCAGTGACAGAAAAGAGACCCAGTACTTC. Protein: CASSDRKETQYF.

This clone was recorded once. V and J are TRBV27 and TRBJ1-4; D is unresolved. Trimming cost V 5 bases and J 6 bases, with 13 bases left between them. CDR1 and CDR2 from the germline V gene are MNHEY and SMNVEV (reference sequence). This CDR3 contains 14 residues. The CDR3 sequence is CASSPDGRDEKLFF. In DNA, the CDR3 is TGTGCCAGCAGTCCGGACGGGAGGGATGAAAAACTGTTTTTT.

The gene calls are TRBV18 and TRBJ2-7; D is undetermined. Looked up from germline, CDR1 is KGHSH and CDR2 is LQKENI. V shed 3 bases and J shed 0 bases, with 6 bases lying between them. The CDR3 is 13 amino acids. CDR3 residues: CASSPGYSYEQYF. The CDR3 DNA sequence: TGTGCCAGCTCACCGGGCTACTCCTACGAGCAGTACTTC.

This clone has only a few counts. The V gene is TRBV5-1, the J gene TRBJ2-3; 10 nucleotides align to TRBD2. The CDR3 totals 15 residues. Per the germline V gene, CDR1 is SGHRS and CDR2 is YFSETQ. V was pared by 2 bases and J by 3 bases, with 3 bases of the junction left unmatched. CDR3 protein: CASSFRSGGTDTQYF. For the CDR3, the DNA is TGCGCCAGCAGCTTTCGTAGCGGGGGGACAGATACGCAGTATTTT.

The DNA of the CDR3 is TGTGCCAGCAGCTTGAATTGGGACAGGGTTGGCTACACCTTC. It encodes CASSLNWDRVGYTF. The chain uses TRBV5-4 and TRBJ1-2; 9 bases map to TRBD1. Losses at the gene ends were 1 base for V and 7 bases for J; bases not matched to a gene: 5. Germline V gene lookup returns CDR1 SGHNT and CDR2 YYREEE (reference sequence). This CDR3 is 14 amino acids long.

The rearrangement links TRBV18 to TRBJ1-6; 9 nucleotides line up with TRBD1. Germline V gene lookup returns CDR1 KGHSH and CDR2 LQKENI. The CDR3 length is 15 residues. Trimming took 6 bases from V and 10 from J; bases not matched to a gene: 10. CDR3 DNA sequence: TGTGCCAGCTCCCGAGAAACAGGGGGCGAGTCACCCCTCCACTTT. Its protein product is CASSRETGGESPLHF.

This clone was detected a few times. CDR3 coding DNA: TGTGCCAGCAGCCCCTCGGGGGTGGGGATCCAGTACTTC. Its translation is CASSPSGVGIQYF. This chain links TRBV6-1 with TRBJ2-5; D is possibly TRBD2 (6 bases). Trimming left V 6 bases short and J 10 bases short, with 18 bases between. The germline CDR1 and CDR2 sequences are MNHNS and SASEGT. This CDR3 contains 13 residues.